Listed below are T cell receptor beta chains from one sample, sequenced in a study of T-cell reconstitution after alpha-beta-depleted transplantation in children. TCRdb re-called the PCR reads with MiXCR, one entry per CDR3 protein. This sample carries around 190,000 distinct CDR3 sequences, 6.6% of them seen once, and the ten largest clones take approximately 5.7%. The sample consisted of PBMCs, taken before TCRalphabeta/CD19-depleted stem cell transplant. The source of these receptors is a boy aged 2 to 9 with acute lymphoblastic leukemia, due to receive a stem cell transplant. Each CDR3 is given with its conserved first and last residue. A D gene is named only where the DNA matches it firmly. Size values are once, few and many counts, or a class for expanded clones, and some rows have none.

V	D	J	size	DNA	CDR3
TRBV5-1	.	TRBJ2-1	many	TGCGCCAGCAGCGTGGGGGGCTCCTACAATGAGCAGTTCTTC	CASSVGGSYNEQFF
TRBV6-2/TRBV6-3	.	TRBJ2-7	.	TGTGCCAGCAGTTACGATCCAACGGGCGAGCAGTACTTC	CASSYDPTGEQYF
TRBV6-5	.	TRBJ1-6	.	TGTGCCAGCAGTTACTCGGTTCAAGGGGATGGTTCACCCCTCCACTTT	CASSYSVQGDGSPLHF
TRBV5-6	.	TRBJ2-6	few	TGTGCCAGCAGCTCGGACACCCTTGGGGGGGCCAACGTCCTGACTTTC	CASSSDTLGGANVLTF
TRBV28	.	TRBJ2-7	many	TGTGCCAGCAGTTTATCTTTAAAGAATTACGAGCAGTACTTC	CASSLSLKNYEQYF
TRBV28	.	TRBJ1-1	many	TGTGCCAGCAGTTTACTCACGACGGGGGGAGGGAACACTGAAGCTTTCTTT	CASSLLTTGGGNTEAFF
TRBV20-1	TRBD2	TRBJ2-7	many	TGCAGTGCTGGACGGGAGGGGGGCGAGCAGTACTTC	CSAGREGGEQYF
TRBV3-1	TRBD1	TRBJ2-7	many	TGTGCCAGCAGCCCTCGGGACAGGGAACACGAGCAGTACTTC	CASSPRDREHEQYF
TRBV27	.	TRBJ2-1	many	TGTGCCAGCAGTTTAGGTTTGCACAATGAGCAGTTCTTC	CASSLGLHNEQFF
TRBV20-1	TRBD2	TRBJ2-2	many	TGCAGTGCTAGAGAGGGACTAGCGGACACCGGGGAGCTGTTTTTT	CSAREGLADTGELFF
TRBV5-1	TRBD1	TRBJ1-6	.	TGCGCCAGCAGTAACCCGGGACAGGGGAGCTCACCCCTCCACTTT	CASSNPGQGSSPLHF
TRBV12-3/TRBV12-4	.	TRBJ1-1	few	TGTGCCAGCAGTTTAAGTCGGGGATTTTTACCTGAAGCTTTCTTT	CASSLSRGFLPEAFF
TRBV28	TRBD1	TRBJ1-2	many	TGTGCCAGCAGGACCGGGACAGGGGGCATTGATGGCTACACCTTC	CASRTGTGGIDGYTF
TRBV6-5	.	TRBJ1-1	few	TGTGCCAGCAGTTACGGGATGGGGAACACTGAAGCTTTCTTT	CASSYGMGNTEAFF
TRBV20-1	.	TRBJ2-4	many	TGCAGTGCTTATGACAACTCCTGGGTGGGCAAAAACATTCAGTACTTC	CSAYDNSWVGKNIQYF
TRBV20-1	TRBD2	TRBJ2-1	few	TGCAGTGCTAGAGATCGAGCGGGAGGGTCCAATGAGCAGTTCTTC	CSARDRAGGSNEQFF
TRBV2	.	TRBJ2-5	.	TGTGCCAGCAGTGAAGTTGGGACGTACGAAGAGACCCAGTACTTC	CASSEVGTYEETQYF
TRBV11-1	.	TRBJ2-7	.	TGTGCCAGCAGCTTAGTCTGGGAGAATCCCCCGGTGCGGGCCTACGAGCAGTACTTC	CASSLVWENPPVRAYEQYF
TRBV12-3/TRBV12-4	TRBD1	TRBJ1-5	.	TGTGCCAGCAGTCCCTCAGGGGGGACAGGGCAGCCCCAGCATTTT	CASSPSGGTGQPQHF
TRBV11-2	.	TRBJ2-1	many	TGTGCCAGCAGCTTCCAGGATTCCAATGAGCAGTTCTTC	CASSFQDSNEQFF
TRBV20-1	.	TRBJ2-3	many	TGCAGTGCTGGGACAGATACGCAGTATTTT	CSAGTDTQYF
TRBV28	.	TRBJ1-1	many	TGTGCCAGCAGTTTAGGTACCCAGAACACTGAAGCTTTCTTT	CASSLGTQNTEAFF
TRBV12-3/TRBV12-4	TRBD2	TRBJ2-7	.	TGTGCCAGCAGTTCGGGGGGTAGCTCCTACGAGCATTACTTC	CASSSGGSSYEHYF
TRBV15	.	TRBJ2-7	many	TGTGCCACCAGCAGAAACAGAGGAGGTCGTTACGAGCAGTACTTC	CATSRNRGGRYEQYF
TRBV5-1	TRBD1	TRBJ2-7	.	TGCGCCAGCAGCGAACAAACCGGGACAGGTTCCTACGAGCAGTACTTC	CASSEQTGTGSYEQYF
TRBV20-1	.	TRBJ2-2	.	TGCAGTGCTAGAGATGGAACGAACACCGGGGAGCTGTTTTTT	CSARDGTNTGELFF
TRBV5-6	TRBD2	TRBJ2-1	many	TGTGCCAGCAGCCACCCGGGGGGAGAGCAGTTCTTC	CASSHPGGEQFF
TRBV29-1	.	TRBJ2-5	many	TGCAGCGTTGGGACAGCCGGAGCAGAGACCCAGTACTTC	CSVGTAGAETQYF
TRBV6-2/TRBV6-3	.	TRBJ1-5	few	TGTGCCAGCAGTTACTCGATGACGGGTTATAGCAATCAGCCCCAGCATTTT	CASSYSMTGYSNQPQHF
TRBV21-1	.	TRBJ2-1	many	TGTGCCAGCAGCTTACTAGCGGGGGGCTCCAATGAGCAGTTCTTC	CASSLLAGGSNEQFF
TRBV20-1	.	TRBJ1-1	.	TGCAGTGCTAGTAACATGAACACTGAAGCTTTCTTT	CSASNMNTEAFF
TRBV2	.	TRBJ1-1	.	TGTGCCAGCCGACGAACAGGTATAGGGGACACTGAAGCTTTCTTT	CASRRTGIGDTEAFF
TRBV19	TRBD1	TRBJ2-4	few	TGTGCCAGTAGTATCGACAGGGGGATCGGATTTCAGTACTTC	CASSIDRGIGFQYF
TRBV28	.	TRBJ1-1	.	TGTGCCAGCAGTTTTAGGGGTTCTTGGATTGAAGCTTTCTTT	CASSFRGSWIEAFF
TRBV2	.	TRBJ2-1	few	TGTGCCAGCAGTGAAGGACGGATCAATGAGCAGTTCTTC	CASSEGRINEQFF
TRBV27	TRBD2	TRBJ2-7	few	TGTGCCAGCAGTTCACCTGAAACTAGCGGGGTTTGGTACGAGCAGTACTTC	CASSSPETSGVWYEQYF
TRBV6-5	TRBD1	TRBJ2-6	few	TGTGCCAGCAGTTACTCGACAGGGGATCACAGCTCTGGGGCCAACGTCCTGACTTTC	CASSYSTGDHSSGANVLTF
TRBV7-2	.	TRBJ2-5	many	TGTGCCAGCAGCTTAAGGGCGGTCCAAGAGACCCAGTACTTC	CASSLRAVQETQYF
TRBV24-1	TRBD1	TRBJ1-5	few	TGTGCCACCTCCGGGACAGCGAGAGATCAGCCCCAGCATTTT	CATSGTARDQPQHF
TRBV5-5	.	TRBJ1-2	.	TGTGCCAGCCCGCCGGGACACTTATATGGCTACACCTTC	CASPPGHLYGYTF
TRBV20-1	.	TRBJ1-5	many	TGCAGTGCTAGAGATCCGGGGCACAATCAGCCCCAGCATTTT	CSARDPGHNQPQHF
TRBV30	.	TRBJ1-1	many	TGTGCCTGGGATACAGGGAACACTGAAGCTTTCTTT	CAWDTGNTEAFF
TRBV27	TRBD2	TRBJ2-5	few	TGTGCCAGCAGGGACGGGACTAGCGGGGGGGCGAAGACCCAGTACTTC	CASRDGTSGGAKTQYF
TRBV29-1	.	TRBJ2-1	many	TGCAGCGTTGCACCAGGGGTCGATGAGCAGTTCTTC	CSVAPGVDEQFF